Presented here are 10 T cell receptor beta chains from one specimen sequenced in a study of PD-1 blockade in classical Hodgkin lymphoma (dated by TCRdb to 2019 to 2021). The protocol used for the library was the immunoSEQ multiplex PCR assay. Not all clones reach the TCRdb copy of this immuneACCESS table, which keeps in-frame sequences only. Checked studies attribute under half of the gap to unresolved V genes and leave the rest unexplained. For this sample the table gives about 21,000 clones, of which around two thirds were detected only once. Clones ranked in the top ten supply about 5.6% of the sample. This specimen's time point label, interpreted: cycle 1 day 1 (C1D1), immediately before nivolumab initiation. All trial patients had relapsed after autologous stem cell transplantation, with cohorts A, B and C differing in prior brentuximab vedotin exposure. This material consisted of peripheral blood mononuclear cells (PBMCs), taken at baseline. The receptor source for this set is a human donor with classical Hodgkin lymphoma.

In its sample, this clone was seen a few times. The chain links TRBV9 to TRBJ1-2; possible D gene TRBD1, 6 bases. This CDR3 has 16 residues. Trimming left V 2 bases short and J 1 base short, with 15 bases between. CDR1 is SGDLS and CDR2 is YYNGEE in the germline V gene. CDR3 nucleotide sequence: TGTGCCAGCAGCGTGGCAGACAGGCCGATTAACTATGGCTACACCTTC. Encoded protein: CASSVADRPINYGYTF.

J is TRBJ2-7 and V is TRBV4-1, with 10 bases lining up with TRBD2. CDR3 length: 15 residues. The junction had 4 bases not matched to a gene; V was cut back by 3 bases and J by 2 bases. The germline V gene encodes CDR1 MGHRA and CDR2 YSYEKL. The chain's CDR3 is CASSQTSGQTYEQYF. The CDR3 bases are TGCGCCAGCAGCCAGACTAGCGGGCAGACCTACGAGCAGTACTTC.

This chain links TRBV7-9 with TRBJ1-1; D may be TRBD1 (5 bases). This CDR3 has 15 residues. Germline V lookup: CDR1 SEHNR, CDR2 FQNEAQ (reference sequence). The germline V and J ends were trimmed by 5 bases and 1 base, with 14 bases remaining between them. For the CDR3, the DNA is TGTGCCAGCAGCCCCCCGACAGTCTCGAACACTGAAGCTTTCTTT. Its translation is CASSPPTVSNTEAFF.

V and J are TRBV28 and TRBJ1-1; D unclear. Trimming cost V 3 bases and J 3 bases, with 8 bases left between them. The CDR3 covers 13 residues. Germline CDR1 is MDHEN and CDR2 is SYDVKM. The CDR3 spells CASSFQPDTEAFF. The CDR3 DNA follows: TGTGCCAGCAGTTTTCAGCCAGACACTGAAGCTTTCTTT.

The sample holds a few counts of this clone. As DNA, the CDR3 is TGTGCCAGCAGCCTCCCGGGCTACCAAGAGACCCAGTACTTC. Translating gives CASSLPGYQETQYF. This rearrangement joins TRBV5-8 to TRBJ2-5; D unresolved. V lost 4 bases, J lost 0 bases, and 10 bases lay in between. The CDR3 is made up of 14 amino acids. Germline V CDR1 and CDR2: SGHTS, YDEGEE.

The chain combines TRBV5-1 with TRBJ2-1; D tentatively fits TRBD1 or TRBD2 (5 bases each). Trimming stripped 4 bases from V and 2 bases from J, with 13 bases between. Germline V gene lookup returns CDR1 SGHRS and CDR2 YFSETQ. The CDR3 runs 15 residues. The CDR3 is CASSHRDPAYNEQFF. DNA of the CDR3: TGCGCCAGCAGCCATCGGGACCCAGCCTACAATGAGCAGTTCTTC. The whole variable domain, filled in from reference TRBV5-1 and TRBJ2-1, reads KAGVTQTPRYLIKTRGQQVTLSCSPISGHRSVSWYQQTPGQGLQFLFEYFSETQRNKGNFPGRFSGRQFSNSRSEMNVSTLELGDSALYLCASSHRDPAYNEQFFGPGTRLTVL.

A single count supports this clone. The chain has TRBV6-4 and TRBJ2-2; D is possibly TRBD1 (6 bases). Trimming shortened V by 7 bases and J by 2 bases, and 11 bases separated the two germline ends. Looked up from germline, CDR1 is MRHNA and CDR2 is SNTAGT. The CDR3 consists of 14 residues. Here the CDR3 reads CASKGTTNTGELFF. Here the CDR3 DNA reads TGTGCCAGCAAGGGGACAACTAACACCGGGGAGCTGTTTTTT.

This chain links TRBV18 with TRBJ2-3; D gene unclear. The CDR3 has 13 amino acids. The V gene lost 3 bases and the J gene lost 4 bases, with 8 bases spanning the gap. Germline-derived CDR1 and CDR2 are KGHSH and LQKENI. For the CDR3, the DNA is TGTGCCAGCTCACCGGATAGGGCAGATACGCAGTATTTT. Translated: CASSPDRADTQYF.

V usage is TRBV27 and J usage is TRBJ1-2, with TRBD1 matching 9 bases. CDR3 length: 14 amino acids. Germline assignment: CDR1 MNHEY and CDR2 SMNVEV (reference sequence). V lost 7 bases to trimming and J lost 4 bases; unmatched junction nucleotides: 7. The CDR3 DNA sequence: TGTGCCAGCAAGGGACAGGGCTACAGCTATGGCTACACCTTC. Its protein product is CASKGQGYSYGYTF.

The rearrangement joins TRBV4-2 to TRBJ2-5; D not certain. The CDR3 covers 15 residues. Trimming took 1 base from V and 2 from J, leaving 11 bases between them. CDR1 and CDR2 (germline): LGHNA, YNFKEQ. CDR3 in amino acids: CASSQGLGRQETQYF. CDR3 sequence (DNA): TGTGCCAGCAGCCAAGGCCTCGGCAGGCAAGAGACCCAGTACTTC.